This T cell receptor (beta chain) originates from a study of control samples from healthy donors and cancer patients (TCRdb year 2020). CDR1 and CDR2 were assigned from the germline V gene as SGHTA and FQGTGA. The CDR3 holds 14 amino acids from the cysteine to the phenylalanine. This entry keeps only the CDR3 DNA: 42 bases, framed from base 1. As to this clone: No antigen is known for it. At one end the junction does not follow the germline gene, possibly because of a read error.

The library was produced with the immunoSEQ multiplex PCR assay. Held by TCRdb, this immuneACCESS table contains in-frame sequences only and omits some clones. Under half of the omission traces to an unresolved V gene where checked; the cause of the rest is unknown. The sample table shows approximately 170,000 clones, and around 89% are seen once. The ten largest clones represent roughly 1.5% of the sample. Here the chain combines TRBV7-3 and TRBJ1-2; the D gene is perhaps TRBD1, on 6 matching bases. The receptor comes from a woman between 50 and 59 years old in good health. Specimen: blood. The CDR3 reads CATSPGTRNLSYTF. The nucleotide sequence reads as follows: TGTGCCACCAGTCCTGGGACACGGAACTTGAGCTATACCTTC.